This TCR beta chain was obtained from a study of shared clonotypes between healthy human individuals (TCRdb year 2020). At the level of the whole study: A few men and two women, aged 18 to 49 years, made up the cohort. To increase sequencing depth and limit assay-specific biases, TCR repertoire library preparation and sequencing were carried out by different laboratories using diverse techniques. Per donor, three plates each were used for CD4 naive and CD4 memory, two for CD8 naive, and one for CD8 memory. Leukapheresis yielded between about 0.8 and 9.5 billion PBMCs per donor. The study deeply sequenced blood TCR repertoires of roughly five healthy adults to estimate repertoire size and the extent of clonotype sharing between individuals.

V and J lose 10 bases and 5 bases, and a span of 16 bases separates them. The CDR3 measures 13 amino acids from cysteine to phenylalanine. CDR3 DNA is the only sequence kept; it has 39 bases, read in frame from the first base. From a lookup of the germline V gene, CDR1 and CDR2 are SGDLS and YYNGEE. Using the deep immunoSEQ assay, TCR CDR3 regions were amplified from genomic DNA by multiplex PCR. Genomic DNA extracted from each cell subset was distributed evenly over all wells of several immunoSEQ 96-well plates, and each plate served as one replicate. For sorted subsets, each replicate PCR was loaded with about 200 ng genomic DNA, equivalent to some 31,000 T cell genomes. The purified libraries were quantified using a Qubit 3.0 fluorometer, sized with a Bioanalyzer 2100, and then quantified again using the KAPA Library Quantification kit. Every immunoSEQ 96-well plate was sequenced on a separate single-read 150-cycle Illumina NextSeq 550 flow cell. Concerning the study's data processing: Because only junctional sequences without quality scores were contained in the immunoSEQ output, filtering matching that applied to full-length reads could not be performed. Sequences were annotated with PyIR, a Python wrapper for IgBLAST v1.9, and V/J genes and CDR3 were assigned using IMGT germline references. Any read was removed if the V/J assignment was weak (E-value above 1e-6), the CDR3 was missing, or the read contained stop codons, out-of-frame junctions, or ambiguous translated residues. V3J clonotypes were defined as sequences sharing the same inferred V gene, J gene, and CDR3 amino acid sequence. The percentage overlap between two repertoires was calculated by dividing the number of shared unique clonotypes by the size of the smaller repertoire. RTK rarefaction, the Chao1 estimator, and Recon v2.1 estimates of unobserved clonotypes were used to assess repertoire richness. Generation probabilities were computed with OLGA for all TCRbeta clonotypes obtained by the gDNA method from several donors. TCRdb obtained this table from immuneACCESS and retained in-frame rearrangements with V and J assigned. These tables miss some clones; where compared with another copy, unresolved V genes account for less than half of the shortfall, and the remainder is unexplained. For V, J and clone size, that table is used; D and trimming come from the DNA. The sample data list about 2,500,000 clones, and more than 90% of these were observed just once. The ten most abundant clones make up 0.11% to 0.15% of the sample.

Note on this clone: It has no known antigen specificity. No base qualities exist here, and no much larger clone lies one base off it.

Donors were healthy HIV-negative adults with no recently reported acute infections or vaccinations. Every donor was a Caucasian adult residing in Nashville, Tennessee, USA. CD4+ T cells were enriched by magnetic negative selection; naive cells were then positively selected on CD45RA, and the negative fraction formed the memory subset. Blood was obtained by leukapheresis, after which PBMCs were separated by Ficoll-Histopaque density gradient centrifugation and cryopreserved in liquid nitrogen vapor phase. Analytical flow cytometry was used to check the purity and quantity of each magnetically sorted T cell population. Genomic DNA was isolated from each sorted fraction and quantified by UV absorbance on a Nanodrop 2000c. The paper's findings and limits, for the study overall: Based on pairwise subsampling, the degree of clonotype sharing among donors was expected to be affected by sequencing depth. About 5% of naive CD4, 3.5% of naive CD8, about 2.5% of memory CD4, and approximately 0.39% of memory CD8 clonotypes were shared across a few donors. Incomplete sequencing was indicated by rarefaction of sorted-subset datasets, despite the large sequencing depth. Sampling was limited to blood, and TCR repertoires in tissue likely differ from TCR repertoires in blood. Compared with non-shared clonotypes, the clonotypes found in all four sorted-subset donors had higher generation probabilities. Estimated clonotype richness was generally larger for naive than for memory subsets. The small number of donors limited the genetic and exposure-history diversity represented.

Sequencing was carried out using naive CD4+ T cells sorted from blood. This specimen's cell subset or site label, interpreted: CD45RA+ positively selected. The chain was built from TRBV9 and TRBJ2-1, with the D gene not confidently named. This clonotype was obtained from a young man in good health. The nucleotide sequence is TGTGCCGCAAGTTCGTTCAGCGACAATGAGCAGTTCTTC. This translates into CAASSFSDNEQFF.